This T cell receptor (beta chain) originates from a study of T-cell memory formation after mild COVID-19. TCRdb independently ran MiXCR on the 5' RACE reads; one entry per CDR3 protein. The sample shows about 350,000 distinct CDR3 sequences, around 15% of them seen only once. The germline V gene encodes CDR1 SEHNR and CDR2 FQNEAQ (reference sequence). Trimming pared 10 bases from V and 3 bases from J, leaving 10 bases between. The CDR3 is 13 residues long. Study-wide points: Pre-infection memory already had some responding clones, implying cross-reactive memory joined. Contracting CD8+ clones were enriched in EMRA, CD4+ mainly in CM and EM.

This clonotype was counted only a few times. Its target is unknown. The sample was PBMCs or a T cell subset sorted from them (not recorded which). The TCR was taken from a man aged 18 to 30 who had mild COVID-19 (a few samples of this study predate the infection). Cell type and time point are not known. The chain employs TRBV7-9 and TRBJ1-6, with D possibly TRBD1 on 6 matching bases. CDR3 in amino acids: CATGDLYNSPLHF. The CDR3 region has the DNA TGTGCCACAGGGGACCTCTATAATTCACCCCTCCACTTT.